The rows below give T cell receptor beta chains drawn from one sample of a study of lymphopenia after photon versus proton radiotherapy. Only in-frame clones appear in the TCRdb table, and some are missing; sequencing was by immunoSEQ multiplex PCR. Seen here are about 39,000 clones, around nine tenths observed once, and the top ten hold roughly 15%. The source material was peripheral blood, sampled from a patient treated with photon-based radiotherapy. These receptors all stem from a man in his sixties with cholangiocarcinoma. CDR3s include the opening cysteine and the closing phenylalanine or tryptophan. The D gene is left open where the match is weak. Clone size appears in some rows only: once, few, many, or a class for an expanded clone.

clone size: .
D gene: .
J gene: TRBJ2-5
V gene: TRBV6-1
CDR3 protein: CATQGTTRETQYF
CDR3 DNA: TGTGCCACCCAGGGTACAACACGGGAGACCCAGTACTTC

clone size: .
D gene: .
J gene: TRBJ1-1
V gene: TRBV5-4
CDR3 protein: CASSLGDLNTEAFF
CDR3 DNA: TGTGCCAGCAGCTTGGGTGACCTGAACACTGAAGCTTTCTTT

clone size: few
D gene: .
J gene: TRBJ1-1
V gene: TRBV7-9
CDR3 protein: CASSSAAPEAFF
CDR3 DNA: TGTGCCAGCAGCTCCGCGGCTCCTGAAGCTTTCTTT

clone size: once
D gene: .
J gene: TRBJ1-2
V gene: TRBV10-3
CDR3 protein: CAISESGTATNYGYTF
CDR3 DNA: TGTGCCATCAGTGAGTCCGGGACGGCAACTAACTATGGCTACACCTTC

clone size: .
D gene: .
J gene: TRBJ2-1
V gene: TRBV5-1
CDR3 protein: CASSPTGDDNEQFF
CDR3 DNA: TGCGCCAGCAGCCCCACGGGGGATGACAATGAGCAGTTCTTC

clone size: .
D gene: TRBD1
J gene: TRBJ1-2
V gene: TRBV5-1
CDR3 protein: CASSLTGQGAQSNGYTF
CDR3 DNA: TGCGCCAGCAGCTTGACGGGACAGGGGGCGCAATCAAATGGCTACACCTTC

clone size: .
D gene: .
J gene: TRBJ2-6
V gene: TRBV7-2
CDR3 protein: CASSSGANVLTF
CDR3 DNA: TGTGCCAGCAGCTCTGGGGCCAACGTCCTGACTTTC

clone size: .
D gene: .
J gene: TRBJ2-5
V gene: TRBV6-1
CDR3 protein: CASSEGLGLETQYF
CDR3 DNA: TGTGCCAGCAGTGAAGGTCTTGGTCTCGAGACCCAGTACTTC

clone size: few
D gene: TRBD1
J gene: TRBJ2-7
V gene: TRBV23-1
CDR3 protein: CASSRQGASYEQYF
CDR3 DNA: TGCGCCAGCAGTCGGCAGGGGGCCTCCTACGAGCAGTACTTC

clone size: .
D gene: TRBD1
J gene: TRBJ2-5
V gene: TRBV28
CDR3 protein: CASSLQGAKETQYF
CDR3 DNA: TGTGCCAGCAGCCTACAGGGGGCGAAAGAGACCCAGTACTTC

clone size: .
D gene: .
J gene: TRBJ1-4
V gene: TRBV6-1
CDR3 protein: CASSLQTAPNEKLFF
CDR3 DNA: TGTGCCAGCAGCCTACAGACAGCACCTAATGAAAAACTGTTTTTT

clone size: .
D gene: .
J gene: TRBJ1-1
V gene: TRBV29-1
CDR3 protein: CSVGDGFNTEAFF
CDR3 DNA: TGCAGCGTTGGCGACGGATTCAACACTGAAGCTTTCTTT

clone size: .
D gene: .
J gene: TRBJ2-5
V gene: TRBV11-3
CDR3 protein: CASSRTRGQETQYF
CDR3 DNA: TGTGCCAGCAGTCGCACACGGGGCCAAGAGACCCAGTACTTC

clone size: .
D gene: .
J gene: TRBJ1-3
V gene: TRBV9
CDR3 protein: CASSVEDLSGNTIYF
CDR3 DNA: TGTGCCAGCAGCGTAGAAGACCTCTCTGGAAACACCATATATTTT

clone size: .
D gene: TRBD1
J gene: TRBJ2-7
V gene: TRBV28
CDR3 protein: CASSFLDRSYEQYF
CDR3 DNA: TGTGCCAGCAGCTTTTTGGACAGGAGCTACGAGCAGTACTTC

clone size: .
D gene: .
J gene: TRBJ1-1
V gene: TRBV19
CDR3 protein: CASSYVTPNTEAFF
CDR3 DNA: TGTGCCAGTAGTTACGTTACACCAAACACTGAAGCTTTCTTT

clone size: .
D gene: TRBD2
J gene: TRBJ2-1
V gene: TRBV4-2
CDR3 protein: CASSQDPSLAGGLWVEQFF
CDR3 DNA: TGTGCCAGCAGCCAAGATCCCTCACTAGCGGGGGGCTTATGGGTTGAGCAGTTCTTC